Below are 20 T cell receptor beta chains sequenced from a single sample in a study of blood T cell repertoires in COVID-19. The assay was immunoSEQ multiplex PCR, and TCRdb's table has in-frame clones only and misses some. This table holds tens of thousands of clones, roughly four fifths found once. The sample comprised peripheral blood. The source is a woman between 50 and 59 years old with active or convalescent COVID-19.

This chain uses TRBV5-5 with TRBJ2-7; 10 nucleotides align to TRBD1. Losses at the gene ends were 0 bases for V and 7 bases for J; bases not matched to a gene: 7. The V gene's germline CDR1 is SGHKS and CDR2 YYEKEE (reference sequence). CDR3 size: 15 residues. Here the CDR3 DNA reads TGTGCCAGCAGCTTGGACGCGACAGGGGGCCGGGAGCAGTACTTC. Translation: CASSLDATGGREQYF.

The chain combines TRBV6-5 with TRBJ2-1, with 7 bases that match TRBD2. Per germline, CDR1 MNHEY and CDR2 SVGAGI. Unmatched junction bases numbered 7, after V lost 2 bases and J lost 6 bases. This CDR3 is 15 amino acids long. The CDR3 coding sequence is TGTGCCAGCAGTTACGGGGTGCTAGCGGCCAATGAGCAGTTCTTC. Encoded protein: CASSYGVLAANEQFF.

The gene calls are TRBV2 and TRBJ2-7; D not resolved. Trimming cost V 10 bases and J 4 bases, with 14 bases left between them. There are 12 residues in the CDR3. CDR1 and CDR2 (germline): SNHLY, FYNNEI. CDR3 nucleotide sequence: TGTGCCATCGGGTCCAGAACTTACGAGCAGTACTTC. Translated, it gives CAIGSRTYEQYF. The full variable domain, its missing parts supplied by reference TRBV2 and TRBJ2-7, is EPEVTQTPSHQVTQMGQEVILRCVPISNHLYFYWYRQILGQKVEFLVSFYNNEISEKSEIFDDQFSVERPDGSNFTLKIRSTKLEDSAMYFCAIGSRTYEQYFGPGTRLTVT.

The chain uses TRBV5-5 and TRBJ2-3; D may be TRBD2 (5 bases). Germline lookup yields CDR1 SGHKS and CDR2 YYEKEE (reference sequence). The CDR3 extends over 13 amino acids. The germline V and J ends were trimmed by 0 bases and 5 bases, with 7 bases remaining between them. The CDR3 nucleotides are TGTGCCAGCAGCTTGGGGGCGGGAGATACGCAGTATTTT. Its protein product is CASSLGAGDTQYF.

J is TRBJ2-4 and V is TRBV5-4, with 7 bases that match TRBD1. V trimming: 6 bases; J trimming: 6 bases; junction bases outside the gene matches: 9. Germline V lookup: CDR1 SGHNT, CDR2 YYREEE (reference sequence). The CDR3 sequence is 14 residues long. The CDR3 region is CASTNTGEGNIQYF. CDR3 coding DNA: TGTGCCAGCACCAATACAGGGGAAGGAAACATTCAGTACTTC.

In DNA form, the CDR3 reads TGTGCCAGCAGCCAGTTAACTGGAAACACCATATATTTT. As protein: CASSQLTGNTIYF. The chain carries TRBV4-2 and TRBJ1-3; D is unclear. Germline CDR1 LGHNA, CDR2 YNFKEQ. CDR3 length: 13 amino acids. Trimming stripped 3 bases from V and 2 bases from J, with 5 bases between.

Details on this clone: Other DNA sequences in this specimen translate into the identical CDR3. This chain links TRBV24-1 with TRBJ2-5; D call uncertain. Germline V gives CDR1 KGHDR, CDR2 SFDVKD. V was trimmed by 5 bases and J by 4 bases, leaving 4 bases between them. The CDR3 has 11 residues. DNA of the CDR3: TGTGCCACCAGTGGAGGAGAGACCCAGTACTTC. It codes for CATSGGETQYF.

The genes are TRBV7-9 and TRBJ2-2, with D possibly being TRBD2 (5 bases). The germline V and J ends were trimmed by 5 bases and 0 bases, with 10 bases remaining between them. Germline V gives CDR1 SEHNR, CDR2 FQNEAQ (reference sequence). This CDR3 has 15 amino acids. The DNA for the CDR3 is TGTGCCAGCAGCCCGAATAGCGCGAACACCGGGGAGCTGTTTTTT. Encoded protein: CASSPNSANTGELFF.

The V gene is TRBV7-2, the J gene TRBJ2-7; 7 nucleotides match TRBD2. V trimming: 4 bases; J trimming: 2 bases; junction bases outside the gene matches: 8. CDR3 size: 15 residues. The germline CDR1 and CDR2 sequences are SGHTA and FQGNSA. Written as DNA, the CDR3 is TGTGCCAGCAGCTGGGCGGGGGACGGAACCTACGAGCAGTACTTC. Translation: CASSWAGDGTYEQYF.

The rearrangement uses TRBV18 and TRBJ1-2, with 7 nucleotides matching TRBD1. Germline V CDR1 and CDR2: KGHSH, LQKENI. The CDR3 is made up of 13 amino acids. Trimming at V came to 6 bases and at J to 7 bases, leaving 8 bases not matched to a gene. CDR3 sequence reads: CASSSTGTAGYTF. In nucleotides, the CDR3 is TGTGCCAGCTCTTCAACCGGGACAGCTGGCTACACCTTC.

J is TRBJ1-1 and V is TRBV20-1; D possibly corresponds to TRBD1 (5 bases). The CDR3 totals 11 residues. Trimming took 4 bases from V and 8 from J, leaving 11 bases between them. Germline V gene sequence: CDR1 DFQATT, CDR2 SNEGSKA (reference sequence). The CDR3 protein is CSATSYREAFF. CDR3 bases: TGCAGTGCTACTTCTTACAGGGAAGCTTTCTTT.

This clone occurred a few times. This rearrangement joins TRBV7-9 to TRBJ2-7; D may be TRBD2 (6 bases). CDR1 and CDR2 from the germline V gene are SEHNR and FQNEAQ (reference sequence). Trimming took 1 base from V and 0 from J, leaving 10 bases between them. This CDR3 comprises 15 residues. Here the CDR3 DNA reads TGTGCCAGCAGCTTAGGGGACGGGAGCTCCTACGAGCAGTACTTC. This codes for CASSLGDGSSYEQYF.

This clone has just a few counts. The chain carries TRBV6-5 and TRBJ1-2; a weak D match, TRBD1 (5 bases). The CDR3 has 13 residues. Germline V gene data show CDR1 as MNHEY and CDR2 as SVGAGI. V dropped 6 bases and J dropped 6 bases, with 14 bases sitting between them. The chain's CDR3 is CASRASGRNGYTF. The CDR3 region has the DNA TGTGCCAGCAGGGCCTCAGGGAGGAATGGCTACACCTTC.

This chain connects TRBV11-2 to TRBJ2-7; TRBD2 matches at 8 bases. CDR3 length: 14 residues. Germline CDR1 reads SGHAT; CDR2 reads FQNNGV. Trimming removed 5 bases from V and 6 bases from J; junction bases left unmatched: 9. Here the CDR3 reads CASSIGSGGLEQYF. CDR3 bases: TGTGCCAGCAGCATCGGGAGCGGGGGTCTCGAGCAGTACTTC.

The chain is built from TRBV24-1 and TRBJ2-7, with 7 bases identical to TRBD2. V was pared by 4 bases and J by 7 bases, with 12 bases of the junction left unmatched. Germline assignment: CDR1 KGHDR and CDR2 SFDVKD. The CDR3 runs to 15 residues. CDR3 DNA sequence: TGTGCCACCAGTGACCCCTCGGGGACTACGGGGGAGCAGTACTTC. Its translation: CATSDPSGTTGEQYF.

This clone was recorded a few times. The V gene is TRBV15, the J gene TRBJ1-1; 8 nucleotides match TRBD1. The CDR3 loop spans 14 amino acids. Trimming at V came to 4 bases and at J to 4 bases, leaving 5 bases not matched to a gene. CDR1 and CDR2 (germline): LNHNV, YYDKDF (reference sequence). The CDR3 region is CATSTGQGGTEAFF. For the CDR3, the DNA is TGTGCCACCAGCACCGGACAGGGAGGCACTGAAGCTTTCTTT.

The CDR3 reads CASSPRLADAYNEQFF. The CDR3 nucleotides are TGTGCCAGCAGCCCGCGACTAGCGGACGCCTACAATGAGCAGTTCTTC. This rearrangement joins TRBV7-2 to TRBJ2-1, with 9 positions matching TRBD2. There are 16 residues in the CDR3. Per the germline V gene, CDR1 is SGHTA and CDR2 is FQGNSA. Losses at the gene ends were 5 bases for V and 2 bases for J; bases not matched to a gene: 7.

This clone was seen more than once but under ten times. J is TRBJ1-1 and V is TRBV4-3; TRBD1 might be the D (6 bases). CDR3 size: 14 residues. The germline V and J ends were trimmed by 0 bases and 3 bases, with 8 bases remaining between them. Germline lookup yields CDR1 LGHNA and CDR2 YSLEER. CDR3 bases: TGCGCCAGCAGCCAAGATGCAGGGGACACTGAAGCTTTCTTT. This gives the protein CASSQDAGDTEAFF.

The J gene is TRBJ1-1, the V gene TRBV5-4; TRBD1 might be the D (6 bases). CDR3 length: 16 amino acids. Germline V gene sequence: CDR1 SGHNT, CDR2 YYREEE (reference sequence). Trimming took off 2 bases at V and 0 bases at J, with 14 bases between the two ends. CDR3 loop: CASSLRTEPMNTEAFF. In DNA form, the CDR3 reads TGTGCCAGCAGCTTACGGACAGAGCCGATGAACACTGAAGCTTTCTTT.

The gene calls are TRBV7-9 and TRBJ2-7; 8 positions match TRBD1. The CDR3 consists of 15 residues. Germline assignment: CDR1 SEHNR and CDR2 FQNEAQ (reference sequence). Trimming took 1 base from V and 5 from J; bases not matched to a gene: 7. The CDR3 loop reads CASSLGGTGSDEQYF. For the CDR3, the DNA is TGTGCCAGCAGCTTAGGGGGGACAGGTTCGGACGAGCAGTACTTC. Drawing the rest from reference TRBV7-9 and TRBJ2-7, the complete variable domain is DTGVSQNPRHKITKRGQNVTFRCDPISEHNRLYWYRQTLGQGPEFLTYFQNEAQLEKSRLLSDRFSAERPKGSFSTLEIQRTEQGDSAMYLCASSLGGTGSDEQYFGPGTRLTVT.